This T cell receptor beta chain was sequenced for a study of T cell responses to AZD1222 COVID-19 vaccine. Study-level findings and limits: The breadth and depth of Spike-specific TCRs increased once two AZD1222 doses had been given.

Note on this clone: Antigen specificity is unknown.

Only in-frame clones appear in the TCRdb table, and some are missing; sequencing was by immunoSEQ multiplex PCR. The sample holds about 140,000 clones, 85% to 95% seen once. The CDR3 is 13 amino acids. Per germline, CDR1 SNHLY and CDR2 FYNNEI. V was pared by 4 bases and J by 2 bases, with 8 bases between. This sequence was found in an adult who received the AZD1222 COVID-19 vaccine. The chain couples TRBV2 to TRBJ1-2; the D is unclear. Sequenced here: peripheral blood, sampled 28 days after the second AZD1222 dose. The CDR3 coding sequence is TGTGCCAGCAGTGTGGAGGGCAACTATGGCTACACCTTC. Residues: CASSVEGNYGYTF.